The rows below give T cell receptor beta chains drawn from one sample of a study of blood T cell repertoires in COVID-19. Sequenced by immunoSEQ multiplex PCR; TCRdb stores in-frame clones only, minus some. The data contain over 350,000 clones, more than 70% of them seen just once; the ten biggest clones take up about 1.2%. Sequenced material: PBMCs or T cells enriched from blood (not recorded which). The origin of the receptors is a woman aged 18-30 years who had recovered from COVID-19. Each CDR3 is given with its conserved first and last residue. D genes are given only for firm matches. The size entry is marked missing in some rows and otherwise reads once, few, many or a size class.

>TRBD1|few|TRBJ2-1|TRBV30
CASSGTGVVNEQFF
TGTGCCTCCTCCGGGACAGGGGTAGTCAATGAGCAGTTCTTC
>-|-|TRBJ1-6|TRBV3-1/TRBV3-2
CASSQDGGSNSPLHF
TGTGCCAGCAGCCAAGATGGGGGGAGTAATTCACCCCTCCACTTT
>TRBD1|-|TRBJ1-1|TRBV6-5
CATLGGLDWYTEAFF
TGTGCCACCCTAGGGGGCCTTGATTGGTACACTGAAGCTTTCTTT
>-|once|TRBJ1-4|TRBV5-1
CASSLVRGTNEKLFF
TGCGCCAGCAGCTTGGTGCGGGGAACTAATGAAAAACTGTTTTTT
>-|-|TRBJ1-2|TRBV9
CASSTRGAYGYTF
TGTGCCAGCAGCACCCGGGGGGCTTATGGCTACACCTTC
>-|-|TRBJ2-5|TRBV30
CAWTQGFQETQYF
TGTGCCTGGACTCAGGGGTTTCAAGAGACCCAGTACTTC
>TRBD2|-|TRBJ2-1|TRBV29-1
CSVEVRWPRGSSYNEQFF
TGCAGCGTTGAAGTTCGGTGGCCGCGGGGGAGCTCCTACAATGAGCAGTTCTTC
>-|-|TRBJ1-1|TRBV7-9
CASRPGAFF
TGTGCCAGCAGACCCGGGGCTTTCTTT
>-|once|TRBJ2-7|TRBV14
CASSQVLGGGEQYF
TGTGCCAGCAGCCAAGTGTTAGGGGGGGGCGAGCAGTACTTC
>-|-|TRBJ2-5|TRBV6-5
CASSYRQETQYF
TGTGCCAGCAGTTACCGGCAAGAGACCCAGTACTTC
>-|-|TRBJ2-7|TRBV4-1
CASSQVTPGLYEQYF
TGCGCCAGCAGCCAAGTTACCCCCGGACTCTACGAGCAGTACTTC
>TRBD2|-|TRBJ2-1|TRBV4-2
CASSQDPNSGGIYNEQFF
TGTGCCAGCAGCCAAGATCCTAATAGCGGGGGGATATACAATGAGCAGTTCTTC
>-|-|TRBJ1-3|TRBV19
CASSIVASGNTIYF
TGTGCCAGTAGTATTGTGGCCTCTGGAAACACCATATATTTT
>-|-|TRBJ1-4|TRBV27
CASSLGGAEKLFF
TGTGCCAGCAGTTTAGGGGGCGCTGAAAAACTGTTTTTT
>TRBD1|-|TRBJ1-2|TRBV10-3
CAISDRNQDRGGGYTF
TGTGCCATCAGTGACAGAAACCAGGACAGGGGCGGAGGCTACACCTTC
>TRBD1|-|TRBJ1-1|TRBV18
CASSPPSQGGGTEAFF
TGTGCCAGCTCCCCCCCGAGTCAGGGGGGAGGCACTGAAGCTTTCTTT
>-|-|TRBJ1-3|TRBV7-2
CASSLTGAGNTIYF
TGTGCCAGCAGCCTAACGGGGGCTGGAAACACCATATATTTT
>TRBD1|-|TRBJ2-7|TRBV18
CASSPGTVISYEQYF
TGTGCCAGCTCACCCGGGACAGTTATCTCCTACGAGCAGTACTTC
>-|-|TRBJ2-7|TRBV13
CASSFADFYEQYF
TGTGCCAGCAGCTTCGCAGATTTTTACGAGCAGTACTTC
>-|-|TRBJ1-2|TRBV29-1
CSVDRGNYGYTF
TGCAGCGTTGATCGGGGGAACTATGGCTACACCTTC
>-|-|TRBJ1-1|TRBV9
CASSPGVAEAFF
TGTGCCAGCAGCCCAGGGGTTGCTGAAGCTTTCTTT
>-|-|TRBJ1-2|TRBV3-1/TRBV3-2
CASSQQGNYGYTF
TGTGCCAGCAGCCAACAGGGTAACTATGGCTACACCTTC
>TRBD1|-|TRBJ2-1|TRBV27
CASSSPGTVGYNEQFF
TGTGCCAGCAGTTCCCCCGGGACAGTTGGCTACAATGAGCAGTTCTTC
>TRBD2|-|TRBJ2-3|TRBV11-2
CASSTQGLAGGPADTQYF
TGTGCCAGCAGCACCCAGGGACTAGCGGGGGGGCCGGCAGATACGCAGTATTTT
>-|-|TRBJ1-1|TRBV19
CASSRLAKGVELAFF
TGTGCCAGTAGTCGCTTAGCCAAAGGCGTGGAATTAGCTTTCTTT
>-|-|TRBJ2-7|TRBV7-8
CASSLEGGGASEQYF
TGTGCCAGCAGCTTAGAGGGCGGGGGCGCGAGCGAGCAGTACTTC
>-|-|TRBJ1-1|TRBV7-9
CASSLESMNTEAFF
TGTGCCAGCAGCTTAGAATCAATGAACACTGAAGCTTTCTTT
>TRBD2|-|TRBJ2-5|TRBV6-5
CASSWTSGGLLETQYF
TGTGCCAGCAGTTGGACTAGCGGGGGGCTACTGGAGACCCAGTACTTC
>-|-|TRBJ1-2|TRBV4-1
CASSQTGLNNYGYTF
TGCGCCAGCAGCCAAACCGGTCTAAATAACTATGGCTACACCTTC
>-|-|TRBJ1-6|TRBV4-1
CASSQDKGSFHSPLHF
TGCGCCAGCAGCCAAGATAAGGGGTCCTTCCATTCACCCCTCCACTTT
>TRBD1|once|TRBJ2-3|TRBV9
CASRGTGPTDTQYF
TGTGCCAGCAGGGGGACAGGGCCCACAGATACGCAGTATTTT
>TRBD1|-|TRBJ2-3|TRBV10-3
CAIGLEQGARTDTQYF
TGTGCCATCGGTCTGGAACAGGGGGCGAGGACAGATACGCAGTATTTT
>TRBD1|-|TRBJ1-1|TRBV19
CASSVRGHGEAFF
TGTGCCAGTAGTGTCAGGGGGCACGGTGAAGCTTTCTTT
>-|-|TRBJ1-4|TRBV2
CARTDDKSTNEKLFF
TGTGCCAGGACGGATGACAAATCAACTAATGAAAAACTGTTTTTT
>-|-|TRBJ1-4|TRBV5-6
CASSLGGNEKLFF
TGTGCCAGCAGCTTGGGAGGTAATGAAAAACTGTTTTTT
>-|-|TRBJ1-6|TRBV27
CASSLLGSGDSPLHF
TGTGCCAGCAGTTTGTTAGGATCAGGGGATTCACCCCTCCACTTT
>-|-|TRBJ2-5|TRBV7-3
CASSHRQQETQYF
TGTGCCAGCAGCCACAGACAGCAAGAGACCCAGTACTTC
>-|once|TRBJ1-2|TRBV9
CASSVEAAGGYGYTF
TGTGCCAGCAGCGTAGAAGCGGCGGGTGGGTATGGCTACACCTTC
>-|-|TRBJ2-3|TRBV7-9
CASSGAGARDYTQYF
TGTGCCAGCAGCGGGGCGGGGGCCAGGGATTATACGCAGTATTTT
>TRBD1|-|TRBJ1-5|TRBV5-1
CASRQGDYSNQPQHF
TGCGCCAGCAGACAGGGGGATTATAGCAATCAGCCCCAGCATTTT
>TRBD1|-|TRBJ2-1|TRBV7-9
CASSLRDRGYNEQFF
TGTGCCAGCAGCTTAAGGGACAGGGGTTACAATGAGCAGTTCTTC
>-|-|TRBJ2-3|TRBV3-1/TRBV3-2
CASSQQSGGADTQYF
TGTGCCAGCAGCCAACAGTCCGGGGGTGCAGATACGCAGTATTTT
>-|-|TRBJ1-6|TRBV5-1
CASSLGDTTNSPLHF
TGCGCCAGCAGCTTGGGAGACACAACTAATTCACCCCTCCACTTT
>-|-|TRBJ1-2|TRBV6-2/TRBV6-3
CASSYSESYGYTF
TGTGCCAGCAGTTACTCGGAGTCCTATGGCTACACCTTC